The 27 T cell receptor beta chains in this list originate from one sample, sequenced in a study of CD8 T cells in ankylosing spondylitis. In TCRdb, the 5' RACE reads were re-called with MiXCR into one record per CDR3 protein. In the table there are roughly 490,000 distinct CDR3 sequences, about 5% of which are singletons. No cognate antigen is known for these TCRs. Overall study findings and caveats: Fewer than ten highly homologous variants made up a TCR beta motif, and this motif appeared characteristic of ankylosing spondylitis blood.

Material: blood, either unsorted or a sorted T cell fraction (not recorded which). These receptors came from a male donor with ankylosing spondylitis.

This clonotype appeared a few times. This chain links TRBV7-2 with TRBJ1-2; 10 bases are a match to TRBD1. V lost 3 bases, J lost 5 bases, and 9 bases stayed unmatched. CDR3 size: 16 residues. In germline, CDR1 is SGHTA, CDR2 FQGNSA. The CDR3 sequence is CASSLTWGTGVYGYTF. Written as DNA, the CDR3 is TGTGCCAGCAGCTTGACTTGGGGGACAGGGGTTTATGGCTACACCTTC.

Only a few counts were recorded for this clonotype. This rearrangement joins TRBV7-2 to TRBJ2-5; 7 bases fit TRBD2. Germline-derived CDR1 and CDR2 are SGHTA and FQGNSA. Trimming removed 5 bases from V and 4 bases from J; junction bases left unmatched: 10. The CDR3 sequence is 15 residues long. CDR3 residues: CASSPGAGVRETQYF. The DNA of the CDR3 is TGTGCCAGCAGCCCGGGCGCGGGAGTTCGAGAGACCCAGTACTTC.

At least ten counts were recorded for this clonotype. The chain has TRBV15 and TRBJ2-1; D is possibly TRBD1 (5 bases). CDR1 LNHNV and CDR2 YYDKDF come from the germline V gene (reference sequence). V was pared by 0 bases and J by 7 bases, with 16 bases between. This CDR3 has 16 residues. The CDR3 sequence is CATSRDYGRVTNEQFF. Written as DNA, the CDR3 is TGTGCCACCAGCAGAGATTACGGCAGGGTAACGAATGAGCAGTTCTTC.

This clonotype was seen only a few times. CDR3 sequence (DNA): TGTGCCAGCAGTGTTAAAAACTTCAGGGGACTTGAAAAACTGTTTTTT. Protein product: CASSVKNFRGLEKLFF. The rearrangement uses TRBV25-1 and TRBJ1-4, with D possibly matching TRBD1 (6 bases). Trimming removed 4 bases from V and 7 bases from J, with 19 bases in between. Germline-derived CDR1 and CDR2 are MGHDK and SYGVNS. The CDR3 has 16 amino acids.

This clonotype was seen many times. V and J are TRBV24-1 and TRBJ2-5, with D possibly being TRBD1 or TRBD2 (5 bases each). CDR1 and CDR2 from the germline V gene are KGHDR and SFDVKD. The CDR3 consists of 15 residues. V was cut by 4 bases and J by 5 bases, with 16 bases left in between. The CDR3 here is CATSDQGDLSETQYF. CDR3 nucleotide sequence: TGTGCCACCAGTGACCAGGGAGACCTATCGGAGACCCAGTACTTC.

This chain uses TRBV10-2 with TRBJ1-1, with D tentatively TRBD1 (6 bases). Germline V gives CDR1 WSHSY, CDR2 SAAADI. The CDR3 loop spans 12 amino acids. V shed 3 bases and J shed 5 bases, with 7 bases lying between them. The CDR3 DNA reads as TGCGCCAGCAGTGACAGGGGAACTGAAGCTTTCTTT. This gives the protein CASSDRGTEAFF.

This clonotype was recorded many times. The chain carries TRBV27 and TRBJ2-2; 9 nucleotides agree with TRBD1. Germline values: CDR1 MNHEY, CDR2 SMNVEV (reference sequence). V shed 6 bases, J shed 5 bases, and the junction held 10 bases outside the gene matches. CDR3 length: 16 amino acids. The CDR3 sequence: CASSLYGTGRTGELFF. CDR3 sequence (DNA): TGTGCCAGCAGCCTCTACGGGACAGGGAGAACCGGGGAGCTGTTTTTT.

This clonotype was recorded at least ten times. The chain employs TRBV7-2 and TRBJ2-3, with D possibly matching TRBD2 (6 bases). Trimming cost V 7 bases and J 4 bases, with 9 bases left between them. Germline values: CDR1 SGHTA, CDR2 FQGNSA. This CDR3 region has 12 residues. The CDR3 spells CASKWRADTQYF. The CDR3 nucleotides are TGTGCCAGCAAATGGAGGGCAGATACGCAGTATTTT.

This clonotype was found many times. Here the CDR3 DNA reads TGTGCCAGCAGTATACTACAGGGTGGCGGGGAGCTGTTTTTT. This translates into CASSILQGGGELFF. This chain links TRBV27 with TRBJ2-2, with D possibly TRBD1 on 6 matching bases. V lost 5 bases and J lost 7, with 14 bases in between. CDR3 length: 14 amino acids. CDR1 and CDR2 (germline): MNHEY, SMNVEV (reference sequence).

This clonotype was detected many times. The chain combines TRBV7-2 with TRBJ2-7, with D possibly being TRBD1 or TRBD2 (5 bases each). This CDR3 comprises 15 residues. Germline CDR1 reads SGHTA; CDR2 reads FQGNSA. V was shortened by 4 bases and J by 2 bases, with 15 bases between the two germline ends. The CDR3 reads CASSSPFTGPYEQYF. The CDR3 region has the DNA TGTGCCAGCAGCTCACCTTTTACGGGACCCTACGAGCAGTACTTC.

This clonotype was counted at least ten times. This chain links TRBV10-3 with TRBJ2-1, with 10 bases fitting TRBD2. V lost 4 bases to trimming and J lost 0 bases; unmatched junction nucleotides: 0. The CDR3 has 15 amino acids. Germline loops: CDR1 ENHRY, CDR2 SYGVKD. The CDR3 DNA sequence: TGTGCCATCAGTGGACTAGCGGGCTCCTACAATGAGCAGTTCTTC. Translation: CAISGLAGSYNEQFF.

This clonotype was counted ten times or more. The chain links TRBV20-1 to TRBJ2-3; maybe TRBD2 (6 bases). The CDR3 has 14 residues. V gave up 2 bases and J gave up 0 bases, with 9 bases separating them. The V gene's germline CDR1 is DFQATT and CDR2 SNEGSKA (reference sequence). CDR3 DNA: TGCAGTGCTAGACGTAGCGGTAGCACAGATACGCAGTATTTT. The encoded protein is CSARRSGSTDTQYF.

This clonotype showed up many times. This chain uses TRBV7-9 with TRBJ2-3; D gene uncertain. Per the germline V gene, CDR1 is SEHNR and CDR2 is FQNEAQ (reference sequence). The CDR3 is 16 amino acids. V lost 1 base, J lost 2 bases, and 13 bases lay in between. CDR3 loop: CASSLVVSSHTDTQYF. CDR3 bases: TGTGCCAGCAGCTTAGTTGTCTCATCACACACAGATACGCAGTATTTT.

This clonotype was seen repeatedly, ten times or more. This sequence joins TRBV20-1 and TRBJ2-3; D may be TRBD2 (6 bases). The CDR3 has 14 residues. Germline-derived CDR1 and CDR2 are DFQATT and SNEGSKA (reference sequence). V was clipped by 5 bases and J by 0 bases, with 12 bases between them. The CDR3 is CSAWDSGSTDTQYF. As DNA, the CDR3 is TGCAGTGCTTGGGACTCGGGGAGCACAGATACGCAGTATTTT.

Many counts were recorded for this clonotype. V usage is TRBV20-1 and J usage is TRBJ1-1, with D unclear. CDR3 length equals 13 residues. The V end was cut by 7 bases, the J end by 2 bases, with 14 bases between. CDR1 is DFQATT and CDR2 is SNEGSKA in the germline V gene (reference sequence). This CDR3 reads CSGGYSVNTEAFF. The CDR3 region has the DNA TGCAGTGGGGGTTATTCCGTAAACACTGAAGCTTTCTTT.

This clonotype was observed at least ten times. CDR3 nucleotide sequence: TGTGCCAGCAGCTTACGACAGGAGGGCAATCAGCCCCAGCATTTT. It is translated as CASSLRQEGNQPQHF. V gene TRBV7-2 combines with J gene TRBJ1-5; D perhaps matches TRBD1 (6 bases). Trimming pared 2 bases from V and 2 bases from J, leaving 10 bases between. This CDR3 contains 15 residues. The germline gives CDR1 SGHTA, CDR2 FQGNSA.

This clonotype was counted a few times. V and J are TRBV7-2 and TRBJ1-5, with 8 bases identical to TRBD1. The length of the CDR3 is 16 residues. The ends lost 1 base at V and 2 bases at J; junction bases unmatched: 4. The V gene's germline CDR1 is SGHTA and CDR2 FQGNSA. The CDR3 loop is CASSLGTGRGNQPQHF. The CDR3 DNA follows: TGTGCCAGCAGCTTAGGGACAGGGAGGGGCAATCAGCCCCAGCATTTT.

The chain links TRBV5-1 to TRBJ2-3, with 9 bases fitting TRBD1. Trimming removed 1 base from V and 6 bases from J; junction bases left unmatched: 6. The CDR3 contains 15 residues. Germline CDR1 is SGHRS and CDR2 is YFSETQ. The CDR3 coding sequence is TGCGCCAGCAGCTTGTCCGGGACAGGGTTTGATACGCAGTATTTT. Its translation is CASSLSGTGFDTQYF.

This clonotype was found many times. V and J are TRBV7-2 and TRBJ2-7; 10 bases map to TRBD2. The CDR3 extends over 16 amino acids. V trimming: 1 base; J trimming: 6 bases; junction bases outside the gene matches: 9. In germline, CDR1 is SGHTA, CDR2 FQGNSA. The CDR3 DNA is TGTGCCAGCAGCTTAGAGGGTGTTCTAGCGGGGGCCGAGCAGTACTTC. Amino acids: CASSLEGVLAGAEQYF.

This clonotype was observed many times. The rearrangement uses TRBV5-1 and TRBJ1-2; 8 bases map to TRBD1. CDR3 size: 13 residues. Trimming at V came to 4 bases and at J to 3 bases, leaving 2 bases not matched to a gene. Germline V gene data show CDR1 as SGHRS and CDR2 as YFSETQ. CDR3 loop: CASSEDRDYGYTF. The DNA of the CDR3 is TGCGCCAGCAGCGAGGACAGGGACTATGGCTACACCTTC.

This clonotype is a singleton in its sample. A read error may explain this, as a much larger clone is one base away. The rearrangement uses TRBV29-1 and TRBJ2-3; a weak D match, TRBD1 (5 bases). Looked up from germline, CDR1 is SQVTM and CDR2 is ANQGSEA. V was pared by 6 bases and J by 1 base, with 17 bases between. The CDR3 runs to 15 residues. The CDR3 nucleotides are TGCAGCGTAGGGAATGGGGCTTACCGCACAGATACGCAGTATTTT. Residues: CSVGNGAYRTDTQYF.

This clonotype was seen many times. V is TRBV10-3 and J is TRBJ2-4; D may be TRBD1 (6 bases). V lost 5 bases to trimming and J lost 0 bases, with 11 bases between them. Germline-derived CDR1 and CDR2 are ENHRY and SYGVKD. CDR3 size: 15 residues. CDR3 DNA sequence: TGTGCCATCAGTTCTACAGGGTTAGCCAAAAACATTCAGTACTTC. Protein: CAISSTGLAKNIQYF.

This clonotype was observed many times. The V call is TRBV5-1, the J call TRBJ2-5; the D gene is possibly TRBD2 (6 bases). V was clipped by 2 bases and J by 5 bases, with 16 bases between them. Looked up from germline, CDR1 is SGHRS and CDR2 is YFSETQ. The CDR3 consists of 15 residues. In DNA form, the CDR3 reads TGCGCCAGCAGCTTCGGGACTCCCAATGCCGAGACCCAGTACTTC. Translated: CASSFGTPNAETQYF.

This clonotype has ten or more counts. The CDR3 loop is CASSLVRGEGTEAFF. Here the CDR3 DNA reads TGTGCCAGCAGCTTAGTTCGGGGGGAGGGCACTGAAGCTTTCTTT. V and J are TRBV11-2 and TRBJ1-1; possible D gene TRBD1, 5 bases. Germline CDR1 and CDR2: SGHAT and FQNNGV. CDR3 length equals 15 residues. V was clipped by 1 base and J by 4 bases, with 13 bases between them.

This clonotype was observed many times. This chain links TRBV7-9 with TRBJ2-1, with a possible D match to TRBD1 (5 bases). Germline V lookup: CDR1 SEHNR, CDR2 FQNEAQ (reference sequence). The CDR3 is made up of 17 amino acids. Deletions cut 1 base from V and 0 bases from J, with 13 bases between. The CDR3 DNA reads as TGTGCCAGCAGCTTAGTGGTAACAGGCGCCTCCTACAATGAGCAGTTCTTC. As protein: CASSLVVTGASYNEQFF.

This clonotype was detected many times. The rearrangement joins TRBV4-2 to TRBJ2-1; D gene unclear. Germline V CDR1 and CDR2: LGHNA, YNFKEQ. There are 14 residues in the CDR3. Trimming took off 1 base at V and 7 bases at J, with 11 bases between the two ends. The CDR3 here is CASSQARVGNEQFF. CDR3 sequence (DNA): TGTGCCAGCAGCCAAGCTCGGGTGGGGAATGAGCAGTTCTTC.

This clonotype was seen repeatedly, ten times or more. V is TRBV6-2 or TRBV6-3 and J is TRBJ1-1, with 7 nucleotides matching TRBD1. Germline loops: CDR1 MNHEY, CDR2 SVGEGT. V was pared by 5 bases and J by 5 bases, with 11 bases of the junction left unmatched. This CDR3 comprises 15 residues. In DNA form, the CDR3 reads TGTGCCAGCAGTCCCCAGACAGGGAAGGGGACTGAAGCTTTCTTT. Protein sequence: CASSPQTGKGTEAFF.